This T cell receptor beta chain was identified in a study of blood T cells in healthy people across ages. The CDR3 covers 14 residues. V shed 5 bases and J shed 5 bases, with 15 bases lying between them. CDR1 and CDR2 (germline): MNHEY, SVGAGI. Through a sample-barcoded 5' primer and a J-beta primer mix, a second PCR was run for 7 to 11 cycles. A template-switch adaptor that had 12 random nucleotides put a tag on each cDNA molecule. TCRdb analysed the 5' RACE reads with MiXCR anew, one entry per CDR3 protein. This sample has some 1.1 million distinct CDR3 sequences, with 35% to 40% found just once. The specimen sequenced was blood. The chain uses TRBV6-5 and TRBJ1-1; a weak D match, TRBD1 (5 bases). The sequence came from a man between 18 and 29 years old in good health. In nucleotides, the CDR3 is TGTGCCAGCAGTACAGTTTTCGGGGGAACTGAAGCTTTCTTT. Protein sequence: CASSTVFGGTEAFF.